The 6 T cell receptor beta chains below were found in one sample sequenced in a study of response to subunit inactivated influenza vaccine. From the RT-PCR reads, TCRdb called clonotypes with MiXCR, one entry per CDR3 protein. This sample has fewer than 700,000 distinct CDR3 sequences, with about an eighth found just once. The source material was PBMCs from blood, sampled 35 to 45 days after vaccination. The receptors were gathered from a man aged 50-59 years who received an inactivated influenza vaccine.

This clonotype was counted only a few times. The chain carries TRBV2 and TRBJ2-3, with D tentatively TRBD1 (6 bases). The ends were cut back, 2 bases at V and 7 bases at J, with 13 bases in the middle. Per the germline V gene, CDR1 is SNHLY and CDR2 is FYNNEI. The CDR3 spans 14 residues. CDR3 nucleotide sequence: TGTGCCAGCAGTGAACTGGGACAAATTCATACGCAGTATTTT. This translates into CASSELGQIHTQYF. The variable domain in full, with the rest retrieved from reference TRBV2 and TRBJ2-3, is EPEVTQTPSHQVTQMGQEVILRCVPISNHLYFYWYRQILGQKVEFLVSFYNNEISEKSEIFDDQFSVERPDGSNFTLKIRSTKLEDSAMYFCASSELGQIHTQYFGPGTRLTVL.

The V gene is TRBV9, the J gene TRBJ2-1; 7 bases fit TRBD2. The germline CDR1 and CDR2 sequences are SGDLS and YYNGEE. V lost 3 bases to trimming and J lost 7 bases; unmatched junction nucleotides: 10. The CDR3 contains 15 residues. The CDR3 DNA follows: TGTGCCAGCAGCGGGACTAGTGTAACTTATAATGAGCAGTTCTTC. This codes for CASSGTSVTYNEQFF.

The chain is built from TRBV28 and TRBJ2-2; 8 bases are shared with TRBD2. V lost 2 bases and J lost 4; bases outside the gene matches: 12. This CDR3 spans 18 amino acids. Germline V CDR1 and CDR2: MDHEN, SYDVKM. The CDR3 nucleotides are TGTGCCAGCAGTTTAGGAGCGGGAGCCTGGGTCCCCACCGGGGAGCTGTTTTTT. Translation gives CASSLGAGAWVPTGELFF.

In this sample, this clonotype turned up many times. This rearrangement joins TRBV15 to TRBJ2-1; 9 bases match TRBD2. Germline V gives CDR1 LNHNV, CDR2 YYDKDF (reference sequence). The CDR3 consists of 14 residues. After removal of 8 bases from V and 6 bases from J, the junction contained 8 bases not matched to a gene. The CDR3: CATGPGLATNEQFF. CDR3 in DNA: TGTGCCACCGGTCCGGGACTAGCTACCAATGAGCAGTTCTTC. The whole variable domain, remainder taken from reference TRBV15 and TRBJ2-1, is DAMVIQNPRYQVTQFGKPVTLSCSQTLNHNVMYWYQQKSSQAPKLLFHYYDKDFNNEADTPDNFQSRRPNTSFCFLDIRSPGLGDTAMYLCATGPGLATNEQFFGPGTRLTVL.

The table lists this clonotype with a few counts. The CDR3 nucleotides read TGTGCCAGCAGCTCAGCAGGGGCAGATACGCAGTATTTT. This encodes CASSSAGADTQYF. V gene TRBV9 combines with J gene TRBJ2-3; D perhaps matches TRBD1 (6 bases). V was shortened by 4 bases and J by 4 bases, with 10 bases between the two germline ends. The CDR3 loop spans 13 amino acids. The germline V gene encodes CDR1 SGDLS and CDR2 YYNGEE. Complete variable domain (other parts from reference TRBV9 and TRBJ2-3): DSGVTQTPKHLITATGQRVTLRCSPRSGDLSVYWYQQSLDQGLQFLIQYYNGEERAKGNILERFSAQQFPDLHSELNLSSLELGDSALYFCASSSAGADTQYFGPGTRLTVL.

This clonotype was recorded a few times. The chain has TRBV7-2 and TRBJ2-4; D possibly corresponds to TRBD1 (6 bases). This CDR3 is built from 16 residues. Between the trimmed V and J ends, which lost 3 bases and 1 base, there was a span of 13 bases. In germline, CDR1 is SGHTA, CDR2 FQGNSA. The CDR3 region has the DNA TGTGCCAGCAGCTTCACAGGGATCTTCGCCAAAAACATTCAGTACTTC. Protein: CASSFTGIFAKNIQYF.